This TCR beta chain originates from a study of response to subunit inactivated influenza vaccine. The study's findings and limits: Few new T cells, the authors suggested, are recruited by each seasonal influenza vaccination.

About this clonotype itself: Its antigen remains unknown. An end of the junction differs from the germline gene, which may be a read error.

Germline CDR1 and CDR2: MNHNS and SASEGT. This CDR3 spans 13 amino acids. Using its own MiXCR run on the RT-PCR reads, TCRdb lists one record per CDR3 protein. The sample includes approximately 700,000 distinct CDR3 sequences, approximately 14% of them seen just once. The chain has TRBV6-1 and TRBJ2-5, with D possibly being TRBD1 (6 bases). Sequences were derived from PBMCs from blood, sampled approximately 12 days after vaccination. The TCR comes from a man in his fifties who received an inactivated influenza vaccine. In DNA form, the CDR3 reads TGTGCCAGCAGTGAATACGACAGGCCGCCGTCGGTCTTC. Its translation is CASSEYDRPPSVF.